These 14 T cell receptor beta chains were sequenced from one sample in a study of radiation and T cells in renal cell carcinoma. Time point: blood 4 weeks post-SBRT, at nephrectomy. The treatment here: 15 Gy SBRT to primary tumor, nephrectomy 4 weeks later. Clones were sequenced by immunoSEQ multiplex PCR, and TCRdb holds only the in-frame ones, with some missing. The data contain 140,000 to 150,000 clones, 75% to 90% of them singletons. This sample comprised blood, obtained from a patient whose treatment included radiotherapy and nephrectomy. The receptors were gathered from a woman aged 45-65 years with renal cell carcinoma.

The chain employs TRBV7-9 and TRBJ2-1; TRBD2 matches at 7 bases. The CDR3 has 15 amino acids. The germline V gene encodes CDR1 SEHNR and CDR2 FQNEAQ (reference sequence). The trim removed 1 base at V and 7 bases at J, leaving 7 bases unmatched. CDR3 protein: CASSLGRERGNEQFF. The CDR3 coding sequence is TGTGCCAGCAGCTTAGGGCGGGAGCGAGGGAATGAGCAGTTCTTC.

The chain's CDR3 is CSALFGDTQYF. The CDR3 DNA reads TGCAGCGCCCTATTTGGAGATACGCAGTATTTT. The genes are TRBV29-1 and TRBJ2-3; D is ambiguous. V lost 7 bases and J lost 5, with 10 bases in between. The CDR3 consists of 11 residues. From germline, CDR1 is SQVTM and CDR2 ANQGSEA.

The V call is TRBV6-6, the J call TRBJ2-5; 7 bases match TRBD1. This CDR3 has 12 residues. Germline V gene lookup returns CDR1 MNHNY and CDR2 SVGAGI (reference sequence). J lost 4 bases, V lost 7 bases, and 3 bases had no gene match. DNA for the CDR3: TGTGCCAGCAACACAGGGGCAGAGACCCAGTACTTC. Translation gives CASNTGAETQYF.

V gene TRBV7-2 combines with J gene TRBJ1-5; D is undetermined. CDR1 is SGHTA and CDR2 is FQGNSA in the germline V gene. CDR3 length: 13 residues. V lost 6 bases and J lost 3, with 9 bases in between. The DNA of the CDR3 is TGTGCCAGCAGTCTCGCCCCCAATCAGCCCCAGCATTTT. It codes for CASSLAPNQPQHF.

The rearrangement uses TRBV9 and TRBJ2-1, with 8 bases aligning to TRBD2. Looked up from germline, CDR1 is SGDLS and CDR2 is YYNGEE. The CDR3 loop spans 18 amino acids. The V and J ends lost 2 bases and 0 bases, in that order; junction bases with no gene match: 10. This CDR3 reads CASSVRGRQMSSYNEQFF. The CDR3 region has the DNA TGTGCCAGCAGCGTGCGCGGGAGGCAAATGAGCTCCTACAATGAGCAGTTCTTC.

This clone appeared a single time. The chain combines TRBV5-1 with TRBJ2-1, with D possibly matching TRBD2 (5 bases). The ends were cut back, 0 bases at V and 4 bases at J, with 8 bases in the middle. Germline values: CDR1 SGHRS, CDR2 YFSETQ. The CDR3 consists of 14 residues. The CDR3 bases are TGCGCCAGCAGCTTGGGAGGGATTTACAATGAGCAGTTCTTC. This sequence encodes CASSLGGIYNEQFF.

CDR3 bases: TGTGCCAGCAGCTTAGAAGGCCAGGGTGCTTTCTTT. Amino acids: CASSLEGQGAFF. V is TRBV7-9 and J is TRBJ1-1; the D gene is possibly TRBD1 (5 bases). V lost 1 base and J lost 11, with 11 bases in between. The germline V gene encodes CDR1 SEHNR and CDR2 FQNEAQ (reference sequence). This CDR3 is built from 12 residues.

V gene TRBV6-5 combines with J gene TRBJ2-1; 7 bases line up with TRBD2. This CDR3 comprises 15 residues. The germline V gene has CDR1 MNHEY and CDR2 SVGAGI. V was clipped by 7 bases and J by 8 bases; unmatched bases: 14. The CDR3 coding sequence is TGTGCCAGCACTCCTAGGAGGGAGGGCTGGGATGAGCAGTTCTTC. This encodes CASTPRREGWDEQFF.

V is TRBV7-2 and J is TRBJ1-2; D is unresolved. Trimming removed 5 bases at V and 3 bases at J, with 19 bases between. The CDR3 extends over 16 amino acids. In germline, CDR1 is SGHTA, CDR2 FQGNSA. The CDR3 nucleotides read TGTGCCAGCAGCCCTCAGTCGGGCAATTTAGACTATGGCTACACCTTC. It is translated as CASSPQSGNLDYGYTF.

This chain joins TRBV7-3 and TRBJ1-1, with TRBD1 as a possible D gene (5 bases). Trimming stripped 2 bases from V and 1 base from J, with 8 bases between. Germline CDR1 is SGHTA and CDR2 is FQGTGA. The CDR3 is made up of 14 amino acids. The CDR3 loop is CASSLVRANTEAFF. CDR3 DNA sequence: TGTGCCAGCAGCTTAGTCAGGGCGAACACTGAAGCTTTCTTT.

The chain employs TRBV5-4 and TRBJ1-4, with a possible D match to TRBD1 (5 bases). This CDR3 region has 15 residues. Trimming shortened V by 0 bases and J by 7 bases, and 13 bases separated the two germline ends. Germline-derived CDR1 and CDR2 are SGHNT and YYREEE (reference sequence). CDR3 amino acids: CASSLGTGAGEKLFF. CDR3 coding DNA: TGTGCCAGCAGCTTGGGTACAGGTGCCGGTGAAAAACTGTTTTTT.

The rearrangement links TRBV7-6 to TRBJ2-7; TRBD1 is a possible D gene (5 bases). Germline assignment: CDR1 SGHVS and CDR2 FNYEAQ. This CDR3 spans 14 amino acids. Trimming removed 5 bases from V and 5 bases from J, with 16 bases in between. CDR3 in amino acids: CASSHLVPGNEQYF. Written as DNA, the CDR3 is TGTGCCAGCAGCCATCTCGTTCCAGGGAACGAGCAGTACTTC.

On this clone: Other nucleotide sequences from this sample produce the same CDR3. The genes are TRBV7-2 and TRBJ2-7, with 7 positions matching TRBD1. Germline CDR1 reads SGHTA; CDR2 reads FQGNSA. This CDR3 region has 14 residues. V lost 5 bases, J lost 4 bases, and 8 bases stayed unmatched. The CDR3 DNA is TGTGCCAGCAGCCCCGACAGGGTATCATACGAGCAGTACTTC. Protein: CASSPDRVSYEQYF.

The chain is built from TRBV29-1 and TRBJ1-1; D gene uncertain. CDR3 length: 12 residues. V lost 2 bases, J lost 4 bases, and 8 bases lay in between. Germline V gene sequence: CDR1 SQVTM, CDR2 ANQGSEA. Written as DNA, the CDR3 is TGCAGCGTTGAATGGATATCCACTGAAGCTTTCTTT. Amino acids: CSVEWISTEAFF.